The 27 T cell receptor beta chains below come from one sample, sequenced in a study of blood T cell repertoires in COVID-19. The protocol was immunoSEQ multiplex PCR, while the TCRdb copy is restricted to in-frame clones and leaves out a portion. The sample lists 59,000 or so clones, over 65% seen once, with roughly 5% in the top ten. The sequencing sample was made of peripheral blood. Every receptor here comes from a human donor in a cohort sampled during active COVID-19.

The chain employs TRBV28 and TRBJ2-3, with 10 bases aligning to TRBD1. This CDR3 has 15 residues. The germline gives CDR1 MDHEN, CDR2 SYDVKM. The V and J ends lost 7 bases and 4 bases, in that order; junction bases with no gene match: 8. CDR3 sequence: CASNPTGGLADTQYF. In DNA form, the CDR3 reads TGTGCCAGCAACCCGACAGGGGGCCTTGCAGATACGCAGTATTTT.

This sequence joins TRBV9 and TRBJ1-5; TRBD1 is a possible D gene (6 bases). The CDR3 contains 15 residues. Between the trimmed V and J ends, which lost 0 bases and 6 bases, there was a span of 13 bases. From germline, CDR1 is SGDLS and CDR2 YYNGEE. The CDR3: CASSVAPGDGQPQHF. In DNA, the CDR3 is TGTGCCAGCAGCGTAGCCCCAGGGGACGGTCAGCCCCAGCATTTT.

The chain is built from TRBV19 and TRBJ2-3, with 9 bases lining up with TRBD2. The junction had 6 bases not matched to a gene; V was cut back by 6 bases and J by 2 bases. The germline CDR1 and CDR2 sequences are LNHDA and SQIVND (reference sequence). The CDR3 has 15 residues. The CDR3, as DNA: TGTGCCAGTAGAAGGGCTAGCGGGAACACAGATACGCAGTATTTT. Residues: CASRRASGNTDTQYF.

The J gene is TRBJ1-1, the V gene TRBV7-2; D is uncertain. The CDR3 consists of 14 residues. The V end lost 2 bases, the J end lost 5 bases, and 12 bases lay between the germline ends. Per germline, CDR1 SGHTA and CDR2 FQGNSA. CDR3 coding DNA: TGTGCCAGCAGCTTAACGCCAAGAGGGACTGAAGCTTTCTTT. Its translation is CASSLTPRGTEAFF.

The chain couples TRBV28 to TRBJ2-5; 12 nucleotides line up with TRBD2. The CDR3 extends over 15 amino acids. The germline CDR1 and CDR2 sequences are MDHEN and SYDVKM. V gave up 4 bases and J gave up 3 bases; unmatched junction bases: 3. The CDR3 bases are TGTGCCAGCAGTTGGACTAGCGGGGACGAAGAGACCCAGTACTTC. Translation gives CASSWTSGDEETQYF.

The J gene is TRBJ2-5, the V gene TRBV6-6, with 7 nucleotides matching TRBD1. The CDR3 loop spans 14 amino acids. With V trimmed by 2 bases and J by 6 bases, 6 bases remained unmatched. Germline CDR1 and CDR2: MNHNY and SVGAGI (reference sequence). The CDR3 DNA reads TGTGCCAGCAGTTACACGGCAGGGGGACAGACCCAGTACTTC. Translated, it gives CASSYTAGGQTQYF.

The rearrangement joins TRBV6-5 to TRBJ2-1; 9 bases are a match to TRBD2. From germline, CDR1 is MNHEY and CDR2 SVGAGI. The CDR3 contains 16 residues. The V segment lost 0 bases and the J segment 7 bases; nucleotides outside the gene matches: 7. The CDR3, as DNA: TGTGCCAGCAGTTACTCGAGGCCTAGCGGGGTTAATGAGCAGTTCTTC. Its protein product is CASSYSRPSGVNEQFF.

The CDR3 DNA is TGTGCCAGCAGTAAGGCTAGCGGGGGCTCCTACGAGCAGTACTTC. Its translation is CASSKASGGSYEQYF. The chain links TRBV6-6 to TRBJ2-7; the match to TRBD2 covers 10 bases. Looked up from germline, CDR1 is MNHNY and CDR2 is SVGAGI (reference sequence). V was clipped by 5 bases and J by 0 bases; unmatched bases: 4. The CDR3 length is 15 residues.

The chain carries TRBV28 and TRBJ1-5; tentative D call: TRBD1 (6 bases). The CDR3 length is 15 residues. Germline V gene sequence: CDR1 MDHEN, CDR2 SYDVKM. The V end lost 3 bases, the J end lost 3 bases, and 12 bases lay between the germline ends. In DNA form, the CDR3 reads TGTGCCAGCAGTTTTACAGGGCGCACCAATCAGCCCCAGCATTTT. As protein: CASSFTGRTNQPQHF.

This clone was observed once. The V gene is TRBV28, the J gene TRBJ1-5; a possible D gene is TRBD1 (6 bases). V lost 4 bases and J 0 bases, leaving 13 bases between the germline ends. Germline V lookup: CDR1 MDHEN, CDR2 SYDVKM. The CDR3 spans 16 residues. CDR3 sequence: CASSSEGVYSNQPQHF. The DNA of the CDR3 is TGTGCCAGCAGTTCCGAGGGGGTTTATAGCAATCAGCCCCAGCATTTT. Full variable domain (rest looked up from reference TRBV28 and TRBJ1-5): DVKVTQSSRYLVKRTGEKVFLECVQDMDHENMFWYRQDPGLGLRLIYFSYDVKMKEKGDIPEGYSVSREKKERFSLILESASTNQTSMYLCASSSEGVYSNQPQHFGDGTRLSIL.

In nucleotides, the CDR3 is TGTGCCAGCAGCTTTCAACAGGGAAACTATGGCTACACCTTC. This codes for CASSFQQGNYGYTF. The chain combines TRBV7-2 with TRBJ1-2; D may be TRBD1 (6 bases). V was pared by 3 bases and J by 2 bases, with 10 bases between. Germline CDR1 is SGHTA and CDR2 is FQGNSA. This CDR3 has 14 amino acids.

DNA for the CDR3: TGTGCCAGCAGCCTCAGACTAGCGGGGGGAGATACGCAGTATTTT. This encodes CASSLRLAGGDTQYF. The chain combines TRBV3-1 (or the pseudogene TRBV3-2) with TRBJ2-3; 13 nucleotides agree with TRBD2. The CDR3 extends over 15 amino acids. Trimming took 4 bases from V and 5 from J; bases not matched to a gene: 3. Per the germline V gene, CDR1 is LGHDT and CDR2 is YNNKEL (reference sequence).

The rearrangement links TRBV19 to TRBJ1-5; 12 nucleotides match TRBD1. The ends lost 10 bases at V and 2 bases at J; junction bases unmatched: 6. Germline values: CDR1 LNHDA, CDR2 SQIVND (reference sequence). There are 15 residues in the CDR3. The CDR3 sequence: CATGTGGEGNQPQHF. DNA for the CDR3: TGTGCCACCGGGACAGGGGGCGAGGGCAATCAGCCCCAGCATTTT.

The chain links TRBV15 to TRBJ1-4; 9 bases map to TRBD1. This CDR3 is built from 14 residues. Germline lookup yields CDR1 LNHNV and CDR2 YYDKDF (reference sequence). The V segment lost 4 bases and the J segment 5 bases; nucleotides outside the gene matches: 2. The DNA of the CDR3 is TGTGCCACCAGCACAGACAGGGGGAATGAAAAACTGTTTTTT. This encodes CATSTDRGNEKLFF. Full variable domain (rest looked up from reference TRBV15 and TRBJ1-4): DAMVIQNPRYQVTQFGKPVTLSCSQTLNHNVMYWYQQKSSQAPKLLFHYYDKDFNNEADTPDNFQSRRPNTSFCFLDIRSPGLGDTAMYLCATSTDRGNEKLFFGSGTQLSVL.

The rearrangement links TRBV6-5 to TRBJ1-1, with D possibly TRBD1 on 5 matching bases. The length of the CDR3 is 12 residues. Per the germline V gene, CDR1 is MNHEY and CDR2 is SVGAGI. Trimming took off 4 bases at V and 5 bases at J, with 8 bases between the two ends. The CDR3 bases are TGTGCCAGCAGTTCAGCAGGGACTGAAGCTTTCTTT. Translated, it gives CASSSAGTEAFF.

The chain recombines TRBV6-6 with TRBJ2-3; 9 bases fit TRBD1. This CDR3 comprises 14 residues. Germline CDR1 is MNHNY and CDR2 is SVGAGI (reference sequence). Losses at the gene ends were 6 bases for V and 7 bases for J; bases not matched to a gene: 8. The CDR3 DNA sequence: TGTGCCAGCAGCCCGGGACAGGGACTAAATACGCAGTATTTT. It encodes CASSPGQGLNTQYF.

This clone was picked up one time. This rearrangement joins TRBV29-1 to TRBJ1-2, with D possibly TRBD1 on 6 matching bases. From germline, CDR1 is SQVTM and CDR2 ANQGSEA. There are 12 residues in the CDR3. V lost 4 bases, J lost 3 bases, and 9 bases lay in between. The CDR3 is CSVVQGDYGYTF. The CDR3, as DNA: TGCAGCGTTGTACAGGGAGACTATGGCTACACCTTC.

The chain carries TRBV5-4 and TRBJ1-2; 10 bases are a match to TRBD1. This CDR3 has 14 residues. Germline lookup yields CDR1 SGHNT and CDR2 YYREEE (reference sequence). Trimming at V came to 4 bases and at J to 2 bases, leaving 2 bases not matched to a gene. The CDR3 DNA reads as TGTGCCAGCAGCCGGGGACAGGGGAACTATGGCTACACCTTC. It encodes CASSRGQGNYGYTF.

V is TRBV19 and J is TRBJ1-1; 10 nucleotides agree with TRBD1. This CDR3 is 16 amino acids long. The V segment lost 5 bases and the J segment 5 bases; nucleotides outside the gene matches: 11. CDR1 is LNHDA, CDR2 SQIVND, per germline (reference sequence). The CDR3 DNA reads as TGTGCCAGTAGTTTTCTTCCGGGACAGGGGAAGACTGAAGCTTTCTTT. It codes for CASSFLPGQGKTEAFF. Combining the CDR3 with reference TRBV19 and TRBJ1-1 gives the whole variable domain DGGITQSPKYLFRKEGQNVTLSCEQNLNHDAMYWYRQDPGQGLRLIYYSQIVNDFQKGDIAEGYSVSREKKESFPLTVTSAQKNPTAFYLCASSFLPGQGKTEAFFGQGTRLTVV.

This clone was observed once. The sample has other DNA sequences that encode this CDR3 too. This chain joins TRBV19 and TRBJ1-1, with D perhaps matching TRBD1 (5 bases). V was shortened by 8 bases and J by 1 base, with 11 bases between the two germline ends. The CDR3 totals 13 residues. Germline V gene lookup returns CDR1 LNHDA and CDR2 SQIVND (reference sequence). CDR3 sequence: CASAGRPNTEAFF. In nucleotides, the CDR3 is TGTGCCAGTGCGGGACGGCCGAACACTGAAGCTTTCTTT.

The chain has TRBV18 and TRBJ1-5; 7 nucleotides match TRBD1. V trimming: 1 base; J trimming: 2 bases; junction bases outside the gene matches: 2. Germline V lookup: CDR1 KGHSH, CDR2 LQKENI. CDR3 length: 15 amino acids. CDR3 nucleotide sequence: TGTGCCAGCTCACCACTTCAGGGGGGCAATCAGCCCCAGCATTTT. Its translation is CASSPLQGGNQPQHF.

This clone has only a few counts. This chain joins TRBV5-1 and TRBJ2-4; a possible D gene is TRBD2 (5 bases). Germline CDR1 and CDR2: SGHRS and YFSETQ. Deletions cut 0 bases from V and 3 bases from J, with 13 bases between. The CDR3 is 16 residues long. The CDR3 protein is CASSLGVGGGKNIQYF. CDR3 in DNA: TGCGCCAGCAGCTTGGGGGTTGGAGGTGGCAAAAACATTCAGTACTTC.

The CDR3 loop reads CASSPVRSAGGDGYTF. Here the CDR3 DNA reads TGTGCCAGCTCACCCGTTAGGAGCGCGGGAGGCGATGGCTACACCTTC. The rearrangement joins TRBV18 to TRBJ1-2; D uncertain. Germline CDR1 KGHSH, CDR2 LQKENI. V was pared by 3 bases and J by 6 bases, with 20 bases between. CDR3 length equals 16 residues.

Regarding this clone: Additional DNA sequences in this sample encode the identical CDR3. This sequence joins TRBV12-3 or TRBV12-4 and TRBJ1-2, with D hard to call. CDR3 length: 12 residues. V was shortened by 1 base and J by 4 bases, with 4 bases between the two germline ends. The CDR3 protein is CASSLDGYGYTF. The CDR3 DNA sequence: TGTGCCAGCAGTTTAGACGGCTATGGCTACACCTTC.

The chain is built from TRBV28 and TRBJ1-2; maybe TRBD1 (5 bases). V was trimmed by 2 bases and J by 6 bases, leaving 10 bases between them. The CDR3 is 13 residues long. CDR1 and CDR2 from the germline V gene are MDHEN and SYDVKM. As DNA, the CDR3 is TGTGCCAGCAGTTTAACCAGGGTGGATGGCTACACCTTC. Protein sequence: CASSLTRVDGYTF.

This chain links TRBV28 with TRBJ1-5; D remains ambiguous. The ends were cut back, 7 bases at V and 9 bases at J, with 22 bases in the middle. The CDR3 consists of 15 residues. Germline CDR1 is MDHEN and CDR2 is SYDVKM. The CDR3 nucleotides are TGTGCCAGCACCCCACCGGGGAGGCGAGGGCTGCCCCAGCATTTT. Residues: CASTPPGRRGLPQHF.

This clone was observed a single time. This chain links TRBV4-3 with TRBJ2-2, with unresolved D. Looked up from germline, CDR1 is LGHNA and CDR2 is YSLEER. Trimming stripped 1 base from V and 1 base from J, with 4 bases between. This CDR3 is built from 14 residues. CDR3 region: CASSQGRNTGELFF. The CDR3 bases are TGCGCCAGCAGCCAAGGCAGGAACACCGGGGAGCTGTTTTTT.